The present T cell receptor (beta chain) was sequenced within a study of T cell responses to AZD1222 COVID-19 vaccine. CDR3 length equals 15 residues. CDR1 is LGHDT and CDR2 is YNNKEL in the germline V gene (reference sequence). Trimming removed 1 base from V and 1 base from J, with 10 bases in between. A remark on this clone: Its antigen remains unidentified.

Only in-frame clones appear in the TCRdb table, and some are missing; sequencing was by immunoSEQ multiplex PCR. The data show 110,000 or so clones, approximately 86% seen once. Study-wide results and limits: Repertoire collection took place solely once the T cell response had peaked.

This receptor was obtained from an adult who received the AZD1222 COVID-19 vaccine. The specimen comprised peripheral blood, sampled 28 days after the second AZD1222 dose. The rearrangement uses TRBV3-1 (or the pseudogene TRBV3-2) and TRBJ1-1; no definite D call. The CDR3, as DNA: TGTGCCAGCAGCCAAGGGGAGGACTGGAACACTGAAGCTTTCTTT. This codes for CASSQGEDWNTEAFF.